Here is one T cell receptor beta chain with its context. Its antigen is not known. The entry originates in a study of HIV-infected patients and healthy controls. Study-wide results and caveats: CMV-associated CDR3s mostly grew nonsignificantly during therapy, while HIV-associated CDR3s declined significantly.

Whole blood was used without fractionation, so all unsorted peripheral T cells were included. This CDR3 is built from 10 residues. The ends were cut back, 5 bases at V and 4 bases at J, with 3 bases in the middle. The V gene's germline CDR1 is DFQATT and CDR2 SNEGSKA (reference sequence). Reverse transcription used 450 to 500 ng RNA and constant-region primers for alpha and beta. Separate chain-specific third strand synthesis with multiplexing indices produced the alpha and beta libraries. TCRdb re-analysed the 5' RACE reads in MiXCR, keeping a single row per CDR3 protein. Among more than 15,000 distinct CDR3 sequences listed, about 12% were seen once.

The specimen was blood. The TCR originated in an adult in good health. The rearrangement uses TRBV20-1 and TRBJ2-1; D ambiguous. CDR3 nucleotides: TGCAGTGCTTCTTACAATGAGCAGTTCTTC. Its protein is CSASYNEQFF.